This TCR beta chain was recovered during a study of monozygotic twins with inflammatory bowel disease. The study, taken as a whole, reports: Support for any single strong IBD-associated signal or clonotype was not found.

Turning to this clonotype: What it recognizes is unknown.

CDR1 LGHDT and CDR2 YNNKEL come from the germline V gene (reference sequence). The CDR3 loop spans 13 amino acids. Making cDNA involved eight separate reactions per sample. Template switching incorporated UMIs with a 6-nucleotide sample barcode. The authors ran two nested PCRs of about 17 and 10 cycles on TCRalpha and TCRbeta cDNA. Reanalyzing the 5' RACE reads, TCRdb keeps one entry per CDR3 protein, without DNA. This specimen shows around 40,000 distinct CDR3 sequences; the ten leading clones hold 5% to 6%. Sequenced input: blood. This rearrangement joins TRBV3-1 to TRBJ2-2; TCRdb returns TRBD2, unconfirmable since there is no DNA. This TCR came from a human donor with ulcerative colitis or Crohn's disease, or a healthy co-twin of an affected twin (not recorded which). The chain's CDR3 is CASSMAAGGELFF.